This TCR beta chain was sequenced during a study of spatial heterogeneity in lung cancer. Study details: Detection consistently yielded more beta chains than alpha chains.

Unique molecular identifiers tagged every individual TCR cDNA molecule. In TCRdb, the 5' RACE reads were re-called with MiXCR into one record per CDR3 protein. The sample includes fewer than 18,000 distinct CDR3 sequences, roughly 4% of them seen just once. At least ten counts were recorded for this clonotype. Since the library was made to target alpha chains, this beta chain is a stray read and its abundance is not meaningful. There are 13 residues in the CDR3. Germline CDR1 and CDR2: KGHSH and LQKENI. The V and J ends lost 4 bases and 7 bases respectively, with 13 bases between them. Documented time point: sample taken at primary tumor resection. The donor population consisted of about 75 patients with untreated, early-stage non-small cell lung cancer. In each case, whole RNA from tumor, nontumor lung or frozen PBMC was sequenced unsorted.

This rearrangement joins TRBV18 to TRBJ1-2; no clear D gene. Sequences were derived from normal lung tissue next to the tumor, sampled at surgery. The sequence was obtained from a male donor with early-stage non-small cell lung cancer. CDR3 region: CASSQESPTGYTF. The CDR3, as DNA: TGTGCCAGCTCACAGGAGTCCCCCACTGGCTACACCTTC.